The 26 T cell receptor beta chains presented below share a single source sample, sequenced in a study of brain T cells in children with intractable seizures. Assay: immunoSEQ multiplex PCR; the TCRdb copy retains only in-frame clones and omits some. Of around 70,000 clones listed, roughly 91% were seen once; the top ten hold over 1.5%. The specimen was peripheral blood, collected at surgery. The receptors originated from a boy under two years old with tuberous sclerosis and intractable seizures.

The genes are TRBV19 and TRBJ2-3, with no clear D. The germline V gene encodes CDR1 LNHDA and CDR2 SQIVND (reference sequence). There are 13 residues in the CDR3. Trimming took off 5 bases at V and 4 bases at J, with 10 bases between the two ends. Here the CDR3 reads CASSAYSADTQYF. In DNA form, the CDR3 reads TGTGCCAGTAGTGCCTACTCCGCAGATACGCAGTATTTT. The full variable domain, its missing parts supplied by reference TRBV19 and TRBJ2-3, is DGGITQSPKYLFRKEGQNVTLSCEQNLNHDAMYWYRQDPGQGLRLIYYSQIVNDFQKGDIAEGYSVSREKKESFPLTVTSAQKNPTAFYLCASSAYSADTQYFGPGTRLTVL.

This chain links TRBV5-4 with TRBJ2-3; 8 bases fit TRBD2. Germline V gene data show CDR1 as SGHNT and CDR2 as YYREEE (reference sequence). Trimming took 1 base from V and 1 from J; bases not matched to a gene: 2. The CDR3 is 15 residues long. The CDR3 DNA reads TGTGCCAGCAGCTTGCGGCGGGGGGGCACAGATACGCAGTATTTT. Its translation: CASSLRRGGTDTQYF.

This chain uses TRBV11-2 with TRBJ2-5; TRBD2 is a possible D gene (5 bases). The V end was cut by 3 bases, the J end by 2 bases, with 10 bases between. CDR1 and CDR2 from the germline V gene are SGHAT and FQNNGV. This CDR3 has 14 residues. CDR3 residues: CASSFSGLQETQYF. Written as DNA, the CDR3 is TGTGCCAGCAGCTTCAGCGGTCTACAAGAGACCCAGTACTTC.

The chain uses TRBV3-1 (or the pseudogene TRBV3-2) and TRBJ2-5, with TRBD2 matching 9 bases. CDR3 length equals 14 residues. The trim removed 5 bases at V and 6 bases at J, leaving 7 bases unmatched. CDR1 is LGHDT and CDR2 is YNNKEL in the germline V gene (reference sequence). The CDR3 loop is CASSSNSGGKTQYF. The CDR3 DNA is TGTGCCAGCAGCTCTAATAGCGGGGGAAAGACCCAGTACTTC.

This chain connects TRBV7-2 to TRBJ2-5; unclear D gene. This CDR3 contains 13 residues. Per germline, CDR1 SGHTA and CDR2 FQGNSA. Trimming removed 3 bases at V and 3 bases at J, with 8 bases between. The CDR3 spells CASSFWAKETQYF. The CDR3 nucleotides are TGTGCCAGCAGCTTCTGGGCTAAAGAGACCCAGTACTTC.

The chain couples TRBV5-4 to TRBJ1-2; the D is unclear. V lost 4 bases to trimming and J lost 1 base, with 11 bases between them. The CDR3 contains 14 residues. Per germline, CDR1 SGHNT and CDR2 YYREEE (reference sequence). The DNA of the CDR3 is TGTGCCAGCAGCCCCGGGGTAGATAACTATGGCTACACCTTC. This sequence encodes CASSPGVDNYGYTF.

This rearrangement joins TRBV29-1 to TRBJ1-2; D is perhaps TRBD1 (5 bases). Germline CDR1 reads SQVTM; CDR2 reads ANQGSEA. CDR3 length: 11 amino acids. V was shortened by 7 bases and J by 8 bases, with 14 bases between the two germline ends. DNA of the CDR3: TGCAGCGCCGAGTTTGGGGGAGGCTACACCTTC. The encoded protein is CSAEFGGGYTF.

V usage is TRBV15 and J usage is TRBJ1-5; D uncertain. Trimming stripped 8 bases from V and 9 bases from J, with 11 bases between. CDR1 and CDR2 (germline): LNHNV, YYDKDF (reference sequence). The CDR3 is 11 residues long. The chain's CDR3 is CATGPAVPQHF. The CDR3 nucleotides are TGTGCCACCGGCCCCGCGGTGCCCCAGCATTTT. The whole variable domain, filled in from reference TRBV15 and TRBJ1-5, reads DAMVIQNPRYQVTQFGKPVTLSCSQTLNHNVMYWYQQKSSQAPKLLFHYYDKDFNNEADTPDNFQSRRPNTSFCFLDIRSPGLGDTAMYLCATGPAVPQHFGDGTRLSIL.

The rearrangement links TRBV5-1 to TRBJ1-1, with 12 bases aligning to TRBD1. The CDR3 spans 15 residues. V lost 4 bases to trimming and J lost 6 bases; unmatched junction nucleotides: 7. Germline V CDR1 and CDR2: SGHRS, YFSETQ. CDR3 region: CASSPVGQGAPEAFF. The CDR3, as DNA: TGCGCCAGCAGCCCCGTGGGACAGGGGGCCCCTGAAGCTTTCTTT.

The rearrangement uses TRBV10-3 and TRBJ2-7; TRBD1 agrees at 9 bases. The CDR3 spans 15 residues. Germline CDR1 reads ENHRY; CDR2 reads SYGVKD. The V gene end was trimmed by 3 bases and the J gene end by 4 bases; junction bases not matched to a gene: 7. The CDR3: CAISETPGQGYEQYF. In nucleotides, the CDR3 is TGTGCCATCAGTGAAACACCGGGACAGGGATACGAGCAGTACTTC.

The rearrangement links TRBV11-3 to TRBJ2-6; perhaps D is TRBD1 or TRBD2 (5 bases each). CDR1 and CDR2 (germline): SGHNT, YENEEA. The V end was cut by 1 base, the J end by 1 base, with 14 bases between. The CDR3 sequence is 18 residues long. CDR3 nucleotide sequence: TGTGCCAGCAGCTTAGCTTCGTTTGGGGGATCTGGGGCCAACGTCCTGACTTTC. Amino acids: CASSLASFGGSGANVLTF.

V and J are TRBV10-3 and TRBJ1-3, with a weak D call TRBD1 (6 bases). The ends were cut back, 8 bases at V and 3 bases at J, with 14 bases in the middle. The CDR3 sequence is 14 residues long. The V gene's germline CDR1 is ENHRY and CDR2 SYGVKD. CDR3 bases: TGTGCCATCTCGGACAGAATGGATGGAAACACCATATATTTT. Amino acid sequence: CAISDRMDGNTIYF.

The rearrangement uses TRBV28 and TRBJ2-2, with 9 bases matching TRBD1. The CDR3 runs 16 residues. Per germline, CDR1 MDHEN and CDR2 SYDVKM. J lost 7 bases, V lost 7 bases, and 13 bases had no gene match. The DNA of the CDR3 is TGTGCCAGCACCACTCGAGGGACAGGGATAATCGGGGAGCTGTTTTTT. Protein: CASTTRGTGIIGELFF.

This chain connects TRBV15 to TRBJ1-6; no definite D call. There are 12 residues in the CDR3. The V end lost 0 bases, the J end lost 7 bases, and 1 base lay between the germline ends. Germline V CDR1 and CDR2: LNHNV, YYDKDF (reference sequence). CDR3: CATSRENSPLHF. Written as DNA, the CDR3 is TGTGCCACCAGCAGAGAGAATTCACCCCTCCACTTT.

The chain employs TRBV18 and TRBJ1-4; D not certain. The ends were cut back, 0 bases at V and 7 bases at J, with 15 bases in the middle. Germline V gene lookup returns CDR1 KGHSH and CDR2 LQKENI. The CDR3 runs to 16 residues. The CDR3 DNA follows: TGTGCCAGCTCACCACCGCCGACAATTTGGGGTGAAAAACTGTTTTTT. Amino acid sequence: CASSPPPTIWGEKLFF.

The chain uses TRBV30 and TRBJ1-1; D gene unclear. CDR1 GTSNPN and CDR2 SVGIG come from the germline V gene (reference sequence). The CDR3 length is 13 residues. Trimming left V 4 bases short and J 3 bases short, with 12 bases between. For the CDR3, the DNA is TGTGCCTGGATGGGGAGATGGGACACTGAAGCTTTCTTT. Translating it yields CAWMGRWDTEAFF. The variable domain in full, completed from reference TRBV30 and TRBJ1-1, reads SQTIHQWPATLVQPVGSPLSLECTVEGTSNPNLYWYRQAAGRGLQLLFYSVGIGQISSEVPQNLSASRPQDRQFILSSKKLLLSDSGFYLCAWMGRWDTEAFFGQGTRLTVV.

This clone appeared a single time. The chain joins TRBV20-1 to TRBJ1-1; D gene unclear. Germline V gives CDR1 DFQATT, CDR2 SNEGSKA (reference sequence). This CDR3 has 10 residues. CDR3 protein: CAPKDTEAFF. The CDR3 DNA reads as TGCGCGCCGAAAGACACTGAAGCTTTCTTT.

This clone was observed a few times. The chain is built from TRBV4-1 and TRBJ2-7, with D possibly matching TRBD2 (6 bases). V was trimmed by 1 base and J by 5 bases, leaving 15 bases between them. CDR1 and CDR2 from the germline V gene are MGHRA and YSYEKL. This CDR3 has 15 amino acids. The CDR3 is CASSQGLAPSDEQYF. The CDR3 coding sequence is TGCGCCAGCAGCCAAGGTCTAGCGCCCTCGGACGAGCAGTACTTC.

Worth noting for this clone: At one of its ends the junction is not consistent with the germline gene, which may arise from a read error. CDR3 bases: TGTGCCAGCATTTACGGCCTTGCCGGGTACGAGCAGTACTTC. It specifies CASIYGLAGYEQYF. This chain joins TRBV6-6 and TRBJ2-7; D is unresolved. From germline, CDR1 is MNHNY and CDR2 SVGAGI (reference sequence). The CDR3 extends over 14 amino acids.

CDR3 DNA: TGCGCCAGCAGCCTCCGGGGTCACCCAGATACGCAGTATTTT. Translation gives CASSLRGHPDTQYF. The chain joins TRBV5-1 to TRBJ2-3, with a tentative D call TRBD2 (5 bases). Germline loops: CDR1 SGHRS, CDR2 YFSETQ. The CDR3 has 14 amino acids. V gave up 4 bases and J gave up 4 bases, with 13 bases separating them.

The V gene is TRBV27, the J gene TRBJ1-4; 7 positions match TRBD1. This CDR3 contains 14 residues. J was trimmed by 6 bases and V by 6 bases; bases with no gene match: 7. Germline assignment: CDR1 MNHEY and CDR2 SMNVEV (reference sequence). The DNA for the CDR3 is TGTGCCAGCAGAAATACAGGGGAATATGAAAAACTGTTTTTT. Its protein product is CASRNTGEYEKLFF.

The CDR3 region is CASSYTAGVENYF. The CDR3 DNA follows: TGTGCCAGCAGTTACACCGCCGGAGTTGAAAACTACTTC. V and J are TRBV6-5 and TRBJ2-7, with D hard to call. The CDR3 is 13 amino acids. Germline values: CDR1 MNHEY, CDR2 SVGAGI. V lost 2 bases, J lost 13 bases, and 18 bases lay in between.

The rearrangement links TRBV6-2 or TRBV6-3 to TRBJ2-5; D is undetermined. This CDR3 has 13 amino acids. Germline V CDR1 and CDR2: MNHEY, SVGEGT. Trimming took off 0 bases at V and 1 base at J, with 3 bases between the two ends. This chain's CDR3 is CASSYSIQETQYF. CDR3 sequence (DNA): TGTGCCAGCAGTTACTCGATCCAAGAGACCCAGTACTTC.

The CDR3 DNA reads TGTGCCAGCAGCTTTAGGACGGTGAGCTCCTACGAGCAGTACTTC. Translating it yields CASSFRTVSSYEQYF. V is TRBV5-6 and J is TRBJ2-7; D not certain. This CDR3 spans 15 amino acids. CDR1 is SGHDT, CDR2 YYEEEE, per germline. The V and J ends lost 2 bases and 0 bases respectively, with 12 bases between them.

This chain uses TRBV6-5 with TRBJ2-5, with 10 bases lining up with TRBD2. Trimming took 2 bases from V and 6 from J; bases not matched to a gene: 6. CDR3 length: 15 residues. CDR1 and CDR2 from the germline V gene are MNHEY and SVGAGI. The CDR3 loop is CASSYLAGDRKTQYF. For the CDR3, the DNA is TGTGCCAGCAGTTACCTAGCGGGAGATCGAAAGACCCAGTACTTC.

The V call is TRBV7-8, the J call TRBJ1-2; perhaps TRBD1 as D (5 bases). The CDR3 contains 14 residues. Germline V gene data show CDR1 as SGHVS and CDR2 as FQNEAQ. The V and J ends lost 2 bases and 0 bases respectively, with 7 bases between them. CDR3 amino acids: CASSLRGPNYGYTF. The DNA of the CDR3 is TGTGCCAGCAGCTTAAGGGGCCCTAACTATGGCTACACCTTC.